These 20 T cell receptor beta chains share one sample of origin, sequenced in a study of control samples from healthy donors and cancer patients. The table came from immunoSEQ multiplex PCR; TCRdb's copy has only in-frame clones and leaves some out. The sample consists of about 220,000 clones, 85% to 95% of them appearing once. The sequenced sample consisted of blood. The source is a middle-aged man in good health.

V is TRBV18 and J is TRBJ2-5; D uncertain. In germline, CDR1 is KGHSH, CDR2 LQKENI. V was clipped by 4 bases and J by 1 base, with 7 bases between them. This CDR3 spans 13 amino acids. DNA of the CDR3: TGTGCCAGCTCACAGCTGTTCCAAGAGACCCAGTACTTC. Translation gives CASSQLFQETQYF.

This clone came up once. This rearrangement joins TRBV11-3 to TRBJ2-1; TRBD2 matches 11 bases. Trimming took 3 bases from V and 4 from J; bases not matched to a gene: 2. The germline gives CDR1 SGHNT, CDR2 YENEEA. The CDR3 covers 15 residues. CDR3 sequence: CASSLTSGAYNEQFF. The DNA of the CDR3 is TGTGCCAGCAGCTTGACTAGCGGGGCTTACAATGAGCAGTTCTTC. The variable domain in full, with the rest retrieved from reference TRBV11-3 and TRBJ2-1, is EAGVVQSPRYKIIEKKQPVAFWCNPISGHNTLYWYLQNLGQGPELLIRYENEEAVDDSQLPKDRFSAERLKGVDSTLKIQPAELGDSAVYLCASSLTSGAYNEQFFGPGTRLTVL.

The chain joins TRBV27 to TRBJ1-5; D call uncertain. V lost 0 bases and J 6 bases, leaving 6 bases between the germline ends. The CDR3 is made up of 13 amino acids. CDR1 is MNHEY and CDR2 is SMNVEV in the germline V gene (reference sequence). CDR3 sequence reads: CASSLSGFQPQHF. The DNA of the CDR3 is TGTGCCAGCAGTTTATCAGGGTTTCAGCCCCAGCATTTT.

The J gene is TRBJ2-7, the V gene TRBV6-2 or TRBV6-3; the match to TRBD1 covers 7 bases. This CDR3 has 13 residues. CDR1 and CDR2 from the germline V gene are MNHEY and SVGEGT. The V and J ends lost 4 bases and 2 bases, in that order; junction bases with no gene match: 2. CDR3 bases: TGTGCCAGCAGTTTCGGGACAGCCTACGAGCAGTACTTC. It is translated as CASSFGTAYEQYF.

The chain has TRBV6-5 and TRBJ2-7; no reliable D call. V was cut by 6 bases and J by 3 bases, with 6 bases left in between. CDR1 and CDR2 from the germline V gene are MNHEY and SVGAGI. There are 11 residues in the CDR3. The CDR3 loop reads CASRTYYEQYF. DNA of the CDR3: TGTGCCAGCAGGACTTACTACGAGCAGTACTTC.

The sample holds a few counts of this clone. V is TRBV6-4 and J is TRBJ1-1, with D tentatively TRBD1 (5 bases). This CDR3 is 13 amino acids long. Per germline, CDR1 MRHNA and CDR2 SNTAGT. V lost 7 bases and J 1 base, leaving 10 bases between the germline ends. The CDR3 bases are TGTGCCAGCAAAGGACACCAGAACACTGAAGCTTTCTTT. Residues: CASKGHQNTEAFF.

The chain uses TRBV19 and TRBJ1-5, with D perhaps matching TRBD1 (5 bases). V was pared by 8 bases and J by 9 bases, with 14 bases between. The CDR3 runs to 12 residues. The germline V gene encodes CDR1 LNHDA and CDR2 SQIVND (reference sequence). The CDR3 DNA follows: TGTGCCAGTGAGGTCGAGAGGGGGCCCCAGCATTTT. Protein: CASEVERGPQHF.

Only a few counts were recorded for this clone. The CDR3 loop is CASKPTRSTDTQYF. CDR3 nucleotide sequence: TGTGCCAGCAAGCCAACCAGGAGCACAGATACGCAGTATTTT. The chain couples TRBV6-5 to TRBJ2-3, with D uncertain. V was trimmed by 7 bases and J by 0 bases, leaving 11 bases between them. This CDR3 contains 14 residues. The germline CDR1 and CDR2 sequences are MNHEY and SVGAGI.

The rearrangement links TRBV7-9 to TRBJ1-4; D unresolved. Germline values: CDR1 SEHNR, CDR2 FQNEAQ (reference sequence). The V and J ends lost 1 base and 4 bases respectively, with 10 bases between them. The CDR3 sequence is 15 residues long. CDR3 protein: CASSLVGQSNEKLFF. CDR3 in DNA: TGTGCCAGCAGCTTAGTTGGCCAGAGTAATGAAAAACTGTTTTTT.

The J gene is TRBJ2-7, the V gene TRBV5-4; weak D call: TRBD1 (6 bases). The germline V gene encodes CDR1 SGHNT and CDR2 YYREEE (reference sequence). Trimming stripped 0 bases from V and 6 bases from J, with 10 bases between. The CDR3 extends over 13 amino acids. The CDR3 here is CASSLGTEREQYV. The CDR3 nucleotides read TGTGCCAGCAGCTTGGGGACAGAGCGCGAGCAGTACGTC.

The chain is built from TRBV6-2 or TRBV6-3 and TRBJ1-6; 12 bases line up with TRBD1. The CDR3 runs to 15 residues. The V gene end was trimmed by 6 bases and the J gene end by 10 bases; junction bases not matched to a gene: 7. Per the germline V gene, CDR1 is MNHEY and CDR2 is SVGEGT. CDR3 coding DNA: TGTGCCAGCAGCTCTATGGGACAGGGGGCATCACCCCTCCACTTT. Its translation is CASSSMGQGASPLHF.

This clone was detected only a few times. V gene TRBV10-2 combines with J gene TRBJ2-1, with D possibly being TRBD2 (6 bases). V was trimmed by 1 base and J by 13 bases, leaving 26 bases between them. This CDR3 spans 17 amino acids. Per germline, CDR1 WSHSY and CDR2 SAAADI. CDR3 sequence reads: CASSEFLGGPDRNNQFF. The CDR3 DNA sequence: TGCGCCAGCAGTGAGTTTTTGGGGGGACCCGATAGGAACAATCAGTTCTTC.

With respect to this clone: Other DNA sequences in the sample encode the same CDR3. The chain carries TRBV5-1 and TRBJ2-1; 7 positions agree with TRBD2. Germline lookup yields CDR1 SGHRS and CDR2 YFSETQ. Trimming at V came to 7 bases and at J to 4 bases, leaving 8 bases not matched to a gene. The CDR3 contains 14 residues. The CDR3, as DNA: TGCGCCAGCTCCCCTGGGGGGGGGTACAATGAGCAGTTCTTC. Amino acids: CASSPGGGYNEQFF.

The chain uses TRBV5-1 and TRBJ1-2; TRBD1 aligns across 8 bases. Unmatched junction bases numbered 7, after V lost 0 bases and J lost 6 bases. CDR3 length equals 15 residues. Germline assignment: CDR1 SGHRS and CDR2 YFSETQ. The CDR3 region is CASSLVPRGQDGYTF. CDR3 DNA sequence: TGCGCCAGCAGCTTGGTACCCAGGGGGCAGGATGGCTACACCTTC. Full variable domain (rest looked up from reference TRBV5-1 and TRBJ1-2): KAGVTQTPRYLIKTRGQQVTLSCSPISGHRSVSWYQQTPGQGLQFLFEYFSETQRNKGNFPGRFSGRQFSNSRSEMNVSTLELGDSALYLCASSLVPRGQDGYTFGSGTRLTVV.

The rearrangement joins TRBV5-1 to TRBJ2-2, with 7 bases lining up with TRBD2. The CDR3 is made up of 16 amino acids. After removal of 4 bases from V and 0 bases from J, the junction contained 6 bases not matched to a gene. CDR1 is SGHRS, CDR2 YFSETQ, per germline. The DNA for the CDR3 is TGCGCCAGCAGCCCCGGTGGGGGGGCGAACACCGGGGAGCTGTTTTTT. Protein: CASSPGGGANTGELFF.

The chain joins TRBV13 to TRBJ1-6, with D maybe TRBD1 (6 bases). V was shortened by 3 bases and J by 7 bases, with 10 bases between the two germline ends. The germline V gene encodes CDR1 PRHDT and CDR2 FYEKMQ (reference sequence). This CDR3 is 14 amino acids long. CDR3 DNA: TGTGCCAGCAGCTTGGACAGCTCAAATTCACCCCTCCACTTT. Translated: CASSLDSSNSPLHF.

The V and J genes are TRBV4-3 and TRBJ1-2, with D uncertain. The CDR3 is made up of 13 amino acids. The germline gives CDR1 LGHNA, CDR2 YSLEER. The V gene lost 0 bases and the J gene lost 5 bases, with 7 bases spanning the gap. The CDR3 sequence: CASSQEGSYGYTF. Here the CDR3 DNA reads TGCGCCAGCAGCCAAGAAGGATCATATGGCTACACCTTC.

CDR3 protein: CASSPRTVNTEAFF. In DNA form, the CDR3 reads TGTGCCAGCAGCCCGAGGACGGTGAACACTGAAGCTTTCTTT. The gene calls are TRBV3-1 (or the pseudogene TRBV3-2) and TRBJ1-1; D is undetermined. This CDR3 is 14 amino acids long. Germline V lookup: CDR1 LGHDT, CDR2 YNNKEL (reference sequence). V dropped 4 bases and J dropped 0 bases, with 9 bases sitting between them.

This chain links TRBV5-4 with TRBJ2-3; 11 bases align to TRBD2. Germline V gene sequence: CDR1 SGHNT, CDR2 YYREEE (reference sequence). V was clipped by 4 bases and J by 4 bases; unmatched bases: 5. The CDR3 is 15 amino acids. CDR3 in amino acids: CASSLLAGGPDTQYF. The CDR3 DNA sequence: TGTGCCAGCAGCCTGTTAGCGGGGGGGCCAGATACGCAGTATTTT. Full variable domain (outside the CDR3, taken from reference TRBV5-4 and TRBJ2-3): ETGVTQSPTHLIKTRGQQVTLRCSSQSGHNTVSWYQQALGQGPQFIFQYYREEENGRGNFPPRFSGLQFPNYSSELNVNALELDDSALYLCASSLLAGGPDTQYFGPGTRLTVL.

The rearrangement uses TRBV2 and TRBJ2-1; D is ambiguous. Trimming removed 4 bases at V and 3 bases at J, with 4 bases between. There are 12 residues in the CDR3. Per germline, CDR1 SNHLY and CDR2 FYNNEI. The CDR3 is CASSAYYNEQFF. In nucleotides, the CDR3 is TGTGCCAGCAGTGCCTACTACAATGAGCAGTTCTTC.